Following are 32 T cell receptor beta chains from one sample sequenced in a study of T cells in women clearing cervical HPV infection. Only in-frame clones appear in the TCRdb table, and some are missing; sequencing was by immunoSEQ multiplex PCR. This sample contains approximately 41,000 clones. The sample comprised blood buffy coat. These receptors were collected from a woman between 18 and 75 years old with a cervical HPV16 infection that either progressed to CIN3+ or cleared (not recorded which).

In regard to this clone: Read coverage stops 3 residues before the CDR3 terminus; the germline J gene supplies the remainder. The chain uses TRBV5-5 and TRBJ1-6; D is undetermined. The CDR3 sequence is 15 residues long. Trimming removed 5 bases from V and 7 bases from J, with 16 bases in between. CDR1 SGHKS and CDR2 YYEKEE come from the germline V gene (reference sequence). The CDR3 loop reads CASSSTRVWNSPLHF. The covered CDR3 bases are TGTGCCAGCAGTTCGACAAGAGTATGGAATTCACCC.

In regard to this clone: The read comes to an end 3 residues before the CDR3 does, leaving the germline J gene to fill in the end. V and J are TRBV18 and TRBJ2-7, with a possible D match to TRBD1 (5 bases). Germline V gene sequence: CDR1 KGHSH, CDR2 LQKENI. V shed 2 bases and J shed 3 bases, with 8 bases lying between them. This CDR3 has 13 residues. CDR3 region: CASSPGANYEQYF. The covered CDR3 bases are TGTGCCAGCTCACCAGGGGCTAACTACGAG.

Concerning this clone: The CDR3 end falls 3 residues outside the read, so it is completed with the germline J gene. This chain joins TRBV19 and TRBJ1-2; no definite D call. The germline gives CDR1 LNHDA, CDR2 SQIVND (reference sequence). The CDR3 extends over 12 amino acids. The germline V and J ends were trimmed by 7 bases and 2 bases, with 8 bases remaining between them. The covered CDR3 bases are TGTGCCAGTACACCACAGAACTATGGC. Residues: CASTPQNYG. The whole CDR3 protein is CASTPQNYGYTF.

Regarding this clone: Read data end 3 residues before the CDR3 end; the end is taken from the germline J gene. The gene calls are TRBV7-3 and TRBJ2-1; possibly TRBD2 for D (6 bases). In germline, CDR1 is SGHTA, CDR2 FQGTGA. The CDR3 runs to 16 residues. With 5 bases removed from V and 1 base from J, the gap between germline ends came to 15 bases. CDR3 sequence: CASSISGLKSYNEQFF. The sequenced CDR3 bases are TGTGCCAGCAGCATTTCGGGACTCAAATCCTACAATGAG.

In the case of this clone: With the read ending 3 residues before the CDR3 end, the germline J gene is used to fill in that end. This chain uses TRBV29-1 with TRBJ2-3; TRBD2 aligns across 12 bases. Germline CDR1 SQVTM, CDR2 ANQGSEA. CDR3 length equals 15 residues. Trimming removed 4 bases from V and 6 bases from J; junction bases left unmatched: 8. Partial CDR3 DNA: TGCAGCGTTGGAACGACTAGCGGGAGAGGGGATACG. Its protein product is CSVGTTSGRGDT. The full CDR3 sequence reads CSVGTTSGRGDTQYF.

Comment on this clone: The read halts 3 residues ahead of the CDR3 end, with the missing end drawn from the germline J gene. The chain is built from TRBV5-1 and TRBJ2-2, with TRBD1 identical over 8 bases. The germline V gene has CDR1 SGHRS and CDR2 YFSETQ. The CDR3 loop spans 17 amino acids. V lost 2 bases, J lost 4 bases, and 10 bases stayed unmatched. Partial CDR3 DNA: TGCGCCAGCAGCTTCCAACAGGGGGTTCGCGCCACCGGGGAG. Its translation is CASSFQQGVRATGE. The whole CDR3 protein is CASSFQQGVRATGELFF. Looking up the rest from reference TRBV5-1 and TRBJ2-2 gives the full variable domain: KAGVTQTPRYLIKTRGQQVTLSCSPISGHRSVSWYQQTPGQGLQFLFEYFSETQRNKGNFPGRFSGRQFSNSRSEMNVSTLELGDSALYLCASSFQQGVRATGELFFGEGSRLTVL.

As for this clone: The read falls 3 residues short of the CDR3 end, and the missing part is taken from the germline J gene. The gene calls are TRBV20-1 and TRBJ2-2; D remains unclear. Germline CDR1 is DFQATT and CDR2 is SNEGSKA (reference sequence). The V end lost 0 bases, the J end lost 2 bases, and 10 bases lay between the germline ends. The CDR3 spans 15 residues. The CDR3 loop is CSARDGAGNTGELFF. CDR3 DNA (partial): TGCAGTGCTAGAGATGGTGCAGGCAACACCGGGGAG.

A note on this clone: The CDR3 is cut off 3 residues early in the read; its end comes from the germline J gene. V is TRBV7-8 and J is TRBJ1-3; a weak D match, TRBD1 (5 bases). The CDR3 contains 16 residues. Germline assignment: CDR1 SGHVS and CDR2 FQNEAQ. Trimming took 5 bases from V and 0 from J, leaving 14 bases between them. The CDR3 region is CASSLQTALSGNTIYF. CDR3 bases read: TGTGCCAGCAGCCTACAGACAGCTCTCTCTGGAAACACC.

A word on this clone: The read is 3 residues too short to cover the CDR3 end, so that end is filled in from the germline J gene. This chain joins TRBV5-1 and TRBJ2-7; D unclear. The CDR3 consists of 14 residues. Germline V gene sequence: CDR1 SGHRS, CDR2 YFSETQ. V was clipped by 4 bases and J by 0 bases, with 11 bases between them. This chain's CDR3 is CASSPKVISYEQYF. The CDR3 DNA, read in part, is TGCGCCAGCAGCCCCAAGGTGATCTCCTACGAG.

About this clone itself: The CDR3 extends 3 residues past the end of the read, so its final part is completed from the germline J gene. The chain employs TRBV2 and TRBJ2-7; 8 bases fit TRBD1. Trimming cost V 7 bases and J 3 bases; bases outside gene matches: 8. The germline V gene has CDR1 SNHLY and CDR2 FYNNEI. CDR3 length: 14 residues. The part of the CDR3 DNA that was read is TGTGCCAGCAAAGGTGACAGGGGACGCTACGAG. Amino acid sequence: CASKGDRGRYE. The whole CDR3 sequence reads CASKGDRGRYEQYF.

With respect to this clone: The sequence runs out 3 residues before the end of the CDR3; the remainder is reconstructed from the germline J gene. V is TRBV20-1 and J is TRBJ1-4; D remains unclear. CDR1 is DFQATT, CDR2 SNEGSKA, per germline (reference sequence). V lost 0 bases, J lost 6 bases, and 8 bases lay in between. This CDR3 contains 13 residues. Partial CDR3 DNA: TGCAGTGCTAGAGATTTCCTCGATGAAAAA. Its translation: CSARDFLDEK. The CDR3 in its entirety is CSARDFLDEKLFF.

A note on this clone: The read is 3 residues too short to cover the CDR3 end, so that end is filled in from the germline J gene. The chain recombines TRBV5-1 with TRBJ1-5, with D maybe TRBD1 (5 bases). Trimming cost V 0 bases and J 7 bases, with 8 bases left between them. Germline V gene sequence: CDR1 SGHRS, CDR2 YFSETQ. This CDR3 is built from 13 residues. CDR3: CASSLEGRQPQHF. CDR3 bases read: TGCGCCAGCAGCTTGGAGGGGAGGCAGCCC.

Turning to this clone: With the read ending 3 residues before the CDR3 end, the germline J gene is used to fill in that end. This chain joins TRBV30 and TRBJ1-1; 7 bases line up with TRBD1. Germline lookup yields CDR1 GTSNPN and CDR2 SVGIG (reference sequence). J gave up 1 base and V 1 base, and 15 bases lay outside the gene matches. CDR3 length: 18 amino acids. The DNA read from the CDR3 is TGTGCCTGGAGTGGCTACTCGTCCCGGGACAGTTCGAACACTGAA. Translation: CAWSGYSSRDSSNTE. The whole CDR3 reads CAWSGYSSRDSSNTEAFF. Based on the CDR3 plus reference TRBV30 and TRBJ1-1, the full variable domain is SQTIHQWPATLVQPVGSPLSLECTVEGTSNPNLYWYRQAAGRGLQLLFYSVGIGQISSEVPQNLSASRPQDRQFILSSKKLLLSDSGFYLCAWSGYSSRDSSNTEAFFGQGTRLTVV.

Note on this clone: The CDR3 end lies 3 residues beyond the end of the read and is filled in from the germline J gene. V and J are TRBV6-1 and TRBJ2-7, with TRBD1 matching 7 bases. After removal of 2 bases from V and 4 bases from J, the junction contained 11 bases not matched to a gene. The CDR3 covers 16 residues. CDR1 and CDR2 from the germline V gene are MNHNS and SASEGT. CDR3 sequence reads: CASSEIFAGGDYEQYF. Incomplete CDR3 DNA: TGTGCCAGCAGTGAAATATTCGCAGGGGGAGATTACGAG.

Worth noting for this clone: The observed sequence ends 3 residues before the CDR3 terminus, with the missing tail filled in from the germline J gene. The rearrangement joins TRBV2 to TRBJ2-2; 8 nucleotides line up with TRBD2. The CDR3 has 13 residues. J was trimmed by 3 bases and V by 9 bases; bases with no gene match: 3. Germline V gene lookup returns CDR1 SNHLY and CDR2 FYNNEI. The sequenced part of the CDR3 DNA is TGTGCCAGTACGGGGGGGGACACCGGGGAG. Protein: CASTGGDTGE. The CDR3 in its entirety is CASTGGDTGELFF.

With regard to this clone: The read stops 3 residues short of the end of the CDR3; the missing end is completed from the germline J gene. The rearrangement joins TRBV18 to TRBJ2-1, with D possibly matching TRBD1 (5 bases). V lost 3 bases to trimming and J lost 3 bases, with 9 bases between them. The germline V gene has CDR1 KGHSH and CDR2 LQKENI. There are 14 residues in the CDR3. The part of the CDR3 DNA that was read is TGTGCCAGCTCACCTGACAGCTTCTACAATGAG. Encoded protein: CASSPDSFYNE. The entire CDR3 protein is CASSPDSFYNEQFF.

On this clone: The read ends 3 residues shy of where the CDR3 ends; the end is completed using the germline J gene. J is TRBJ2-5 and V is TRBV7-9; D is ambiguous. Trimming cost V 1 base and J 5 bases, with 8 bases left between them. Germline V gene sequence: CDR1 SEHNR, CDR2 FQNEAQ (reference sequence). There are 13 residues in the CDR3. The CDR3 loop reads CASSLGSVETQYF. CDR3 bases read: TGTGCCAGCAGCTTAGGATCAGTGGAGACC.

Concerning this clone: From the germline J gene comes the end of the CDR3, since the read stops 3 residues before it. The gene calls are TRBV7-9 and TRBJ2-7; 10 nucleotides align to TRBD1. Looked up from germline, CDR1 is SEHNR and CDR2 is FQNEAQ (reference sequence). This CDR3 is 14 amino acids long. V gave up 3 bases and J gave up 5 bases; unmatched junction bases: 4. The DNA read from the CDR3 is TGTGCCAGCAGCTTTCCGGACAGGGGGAACGAG. Translation: CASSFPDRGNE. The whole CDR3 protein reads CASSFPDRGNEQYF. Supplemented by reference TRBV7-9 and TRBJ2-7, the full variable domain reads DTGVSQNPRHKITKRGQNVTFRCDPISEHNRLYWYRQTLGQGPEFLTYFQNEAQLEKSRLLSDRFSAERPKGSFSTLEIQRTEQGDSAMYLCASSFPDRGNEQYFGPGTRLTVT.

The CDR3 reads CASRPAQGTGANQPQHF. CDR3 bases read: TGTGCCAGCAGACCCGCCCAAGGGACAGGGGCCAATCAGCCC. The V and J genes are TRBV6-2 or TRBV6-3 and TRBJ1-5; 10 bases fit TRBD1. The read is 3 residues too short to cover the CDR3 end, so that end is filled in from the germline J gene. The germline V gene has CDR1 MNHEY and CDR2 SVGEGT. With 6 bases clipped from V and 3 bases from J, the junction kept 11 bases outside the gene matches. The CDR3 is 17 amino acids.

Comment on this clone: From the germline J gene comes the end of the CDR3, since the read stops 3 residues before it. The rearrangement links TRBV20-1 to TRBJ1-5; maybe TRBD1 (5 bases). Per the germline V gene, CDR1 is DFQATT and CDR2 is SNEGSKA (reference sequence). The CDR3 covers 15 residues. The germline V and J ends were trimmed by 7 bases and 0 bases, with 16 bases remaining between them. CDR3 DNA (partial): TGCAGTGTTACAGCGGGGGGGTATAGCAATCAGCCC. Encoded protein: CSVTAGGYSNQP. In full, the CDR3 is CSVTAGGYSNQPQHF.

As to this clone: The read halts 3 residues ahead of the CDR3 end, with the missing end drawn from the germline J gene. V gene TRBV5-4 combines with J gene TRBJ2-7; D unclear. The CDR3 extends over 14 amino acids. Trimming pared 1 base from V and 2 bases from J, leaving 10 bases between. Germline CDR1 reads SGHNT; CDR2 reads YYREEE (reference sequence). The CDR3 sequence is CASSLQHTTYEQYF. The CDR3 bases that were read are TGTGCCAGCAGCTTGCAGCATACTACCTACGAG.

A word on this clone: The read terminates 3 residues before the CDR3 end, so the remaining end is supplied by the germline J gene. The J gene is TRBJ2-6, the V gene TRBV7-4; 9 bases are shared with TRBD2. CDR3 length: 14 residues. V gave up 11 bases and J gave up 4 bases; unmatched junction bases: 6. CDR1 is SGHVT and CDR2 is SQSDAQ in the germline V gene. CDR3 DNA (partial): TGTGCCCCCTTAGCGGGAGACGGGGCCAACGTC. Its translation is CAPLAGDGANV. The entire CDR3 reads CAPLAGDGANVLTF.

A word on this clone: The CDR3 end is not reached by the read, which stops 3 residues before it; the germline J gene fills it in. The chain employs TRBV20-1 and TRBJ1-1, with TRBD1 as a possible D gene (5 bases). This CDR3 has 14 amino acids. Germline lookup yields CDR1 DFQATT and CDR2 SNEGSKA (reference sequence). V lost 3 bases, J lost 1 base, and 12 bases lay in between. This CDR3 is CSASTVGGNTEAFF. CDR3 bases read: TGCAGTGCTAGTACCGTCGGGGGGAACACTGAA.

Details on this clone: From the germline J gene comes the end of the CDR3, since the read stops 3 residues before it. The chain joins TRBV4-1 to TRBJ2-3; 7 nucleotides align to TRBD1. The germline CDR1 and CDR2 sequences are MGHRA and YSYEKL. The V gene end was trimmed by 1 base and the J gene end by 3 bases; junction bases not matched to a gene: 7. The CDR3 sequence is 16 residues long. The CDR3 DNA, read in part, is TGCGCCAGCAGCCAAGTTGCCAGGGGGAAGACAGATACG. It translates to CASSQVARGKTDT. The CDR3 in full is CASSQVARGKTDTQYF.

As concerns this clone: The CDR3 end is not reached by the read, which stops 3 residues before it; the germline J gene fills it in. J is TRBJ2-1 and V is TRBV28; TRBD1 might be the D (6 bases). The length of the CDR3 is 12 residues. Trimming shortened V by 8 bases and J by 5 bases, and 10 bases separated the two germline ends. Germline V gene sequence: CDR1 MDHEN, CDR2 SYDVKM. The CDR3 bases that were read are TGTGCCAGCTCCCGGACAGACAATGAG. Its protein is CASSRTDNE. The full-length CDR3 reads as CASSRTDNEQFF.

The CDR3 reads CASGNRQGYNSPLHF. The part of the CDR3 DNA that was read is TGTGCCAGCGGAAACAGACAGGGGTATAATTCACCC. The chain carries TRBV2 and TRBJ1-6; 8 positions agree with TRBD1. The read ends 3 residues early relative to the CDR3; the germline J gene fills the gap. CDR1 SNHLY and CDR2 FYNNEI come from the germline V gene. V was pared by 8 bases and J by 4 bases, with 7 bases of the junction left unmatched. This CDR3 region has 15 residues.

Details on this clone: Coverage ceases 3 residues before the CDR3 finishes, and the germline J gene fills in the end. The chain uses TRBV19 and TRBJ1-2; D is possibly TRBD1 (6 bases). The CDR3 extends over 14 amino acids. V lost 7 bases to trimming and J lost 3 bases, with 15 bases between them. Germline V gene sequence: CDR1 LNHDA, CDR2 SQIVND (reference sequence). The CDR3 here is CASMASGTYYGYTF. CDR3 DNA, as far as it was read: TGTGCCAGTATGGCTTCCGGGACATACTATGGC. Drawing the rest from reference TRBV19 and TRBJ1-2, the complete variable domain is DGGITQSPKYLFRKEGQNVTLSCEQNLNHDAMYWYRQDPGQGLRLIYYSQIVNDFQKGDIAEGYSVSREKKESFPLTVTSAQKNPTAFYLCASMASGTYYGYTFGSGTRLTVV.

For this clone: From the germline J gene comes the end of the CDR3, since the read stops 3 residues before it. V and J are TRBV11-3 and TRBJ1-3, with 7 nucleotides matching TRBD1. This CDR3 contains 13 residues. In germline, CDR1 is SGHNT, CDR2 YENEEA. V lost 7 bases and J lost 4; bases outside the gene matches: 4. CDR3 protein: CASKKGQGNTIYF. The sequenced CDR3 bases are TGTGCCAGCAAAAAGGGACAGGGAAACACC.

The CDR3 bases that were read are TGCGCCAGCAGCCAAGGTAAGGCAGTGATGAACACTGAA. Protein product: CASSQGKAVMNTE. In full, the CDR3 reads CASSQGKAVMNTEAFF. The genes are TRBV4-1 and TRBJ1-1, with unresolved D. With the read ending 3 residues before the CDR3 end, the germline J gene is used to fill in that end. The CDR3 runs 16 residues. Germline V gene sequence: CDR1 MGHRA, CDR2 YSYEKL. V lost 1 base, J lost 0 bases, and 12 bases lay in between.

Concerning this clone: Sequencing ends 3 residues short of the CDR3 end; the germline J gene provides the rest. The chain couples TRBV4-1 to TRBJ2-5, with a possible D match to TRBD2 (6 bases). Germline V lookup: CDR1 MGHRA, CDR2 YSYEKL. V was trimmed by 0 bases and J by 5 bases, leaving 16 bases between them. The CDR3 has 16 amino acids. The sequenced part of the CDR3 DNA is TGCGCCAGCAGCCAAGATTGGGGAGGAACGGGGGAGACC. Translation gives CASSQDWGGTGET. The CDR3 in its entirety is CASSQDWGGTGETQYF.

Turning to this clone: The read ends 3 residues shy of where the CDR3 ends; the end is completed using the germline J gene. The chain joins TRBV5-1 to TRBJ2-2; 9 bases match TRBD1. The CDR3 length is 16 residues. Per the germline V gene, CDR1 is SGHRS and CDR2 is YFSETQ. V shed 0 bases, J shed 6 bases, and the junction held 6 bases outside the gene matches. The covered CDR3 bases are TGCGCCAGCAGCTTGGCCGGGACAGGGTTTCCCGGGGAG. It yields the protein CASSLAGTGFPGE. In full, the CDR3 reads CASSLAGTGFPGELFF.

Remarks on this clone: The CDR3 end lies 3 residues beyond the end of the read and is filled in from the germline J gene. The chain has TRBV7-9 and TRBJ2-7, with 8 bases fitting TRBD1. V was clipped by 5 bases and J by 1 base; unmatched bases: 7. Germline V gene sequence: CDR1 SEHNR, CDR2 FQNEAQ (reference sequence). This CDR3 spans 15 amino acids. The CDR3 sequence is CASSPSDRGSYEQYF. CDR3 bases read: TGTGCCAGCAGCCCCTCCGACAGGGGATCCTACGAG.